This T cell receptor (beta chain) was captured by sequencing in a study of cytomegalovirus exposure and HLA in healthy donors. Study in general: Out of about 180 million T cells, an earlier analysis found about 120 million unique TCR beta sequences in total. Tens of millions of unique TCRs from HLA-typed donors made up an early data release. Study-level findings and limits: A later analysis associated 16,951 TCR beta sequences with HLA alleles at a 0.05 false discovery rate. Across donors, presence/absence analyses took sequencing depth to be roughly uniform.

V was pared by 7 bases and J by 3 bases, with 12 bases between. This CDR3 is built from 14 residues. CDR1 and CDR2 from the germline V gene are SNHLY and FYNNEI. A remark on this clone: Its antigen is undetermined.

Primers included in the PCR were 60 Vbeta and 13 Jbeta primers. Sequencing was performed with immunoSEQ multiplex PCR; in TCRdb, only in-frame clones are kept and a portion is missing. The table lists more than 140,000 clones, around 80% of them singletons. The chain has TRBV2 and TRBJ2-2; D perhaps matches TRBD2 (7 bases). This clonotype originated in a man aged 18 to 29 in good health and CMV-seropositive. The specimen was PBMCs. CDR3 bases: TGTGCCAGCAATACAGGGAGGGACACCGGGGAGCTGTTTTTT. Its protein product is CASNTGRDTGELFF.